Listed below are T cell receptor beta chains from one sample, sequenced in a study of T cell changes during pregnancy in multiple sclerosis. Assay used: immunoSEQ multiplex PCR; TCRdb lists only in-frame clones, some missing. This table has approximately 79,000 clones, roughly 95% appearing once. The specimen comprised peripheral blood, sampled in the second trimester of pregnancy. All receptors derive from a female donor in good health, enrolled as a control in a pregnancy study. The CDR3 runs from the conserved cysteine through the conserved F or W. D genes are given only for firm matches. The size entry is marked missing in some rows and otherwise reads once, few, many or a size class.

TGTGCCTGGAGAGGGACTAGTCCCACCGGGGAGCTGTTTTTT	CAWRGTSPTGELFF	14	TRBD2	.	TRBV30	TRBJ2-2
TGTGCCAGTTCGGGACAGATCTATACTGAAGCTTTCTTT	CASSGQIYTEAFF	13	TRBD1	.	TRBV27	TRBJ1-1
TGTGCCAGCAGTTCGTACACCGGAAACACCATATATTTT	CASSSYTGNTIYF	13	.	once	TRBV27	TRBJ1-3
TGTGCCAGCAGCTTAGGCAGGGGATGGGAAGCTTTCTTT	CASSLGRGWEAFF	13	.	.	TRBV7-2	TRBJ1-1
TGCGCCAGCAGCCAAGAGGGACAGCTCTACAATGAGCAGTTCTTC	CASSQEGQLYNEQFF	15	TRBD1	.	TRBV4-3	TRBJ2-1
TGTGCCAGCAGCTTGGGGTTAGGCAATCAGCCCCAGCATTTT	CASSLGLGNQPQHF	14	.	.	TRBV5-5	TRBJ1-5
TGTGCCAGCAATACGGACAGCAACTATGGCTACACCTTC	CASNTDSNYGYTF	13	.	.	TRBV6-1	TRBJ1-2
TGTGCCAGCTCACCAGGGCGGGGGGGCACAGATACGCAGTATTTT	CASSPGRGGTDTQYF	15	TRBD2	.	TRBV18	TRBJ2-3
TGTGCCAGCAGCTTAGGGGGACAGCCGAGGGGAGAGACCCAGTACTTC	CASSLGGQPRGETQYF	16	TRBD1	.	TRBV7-9	TRBJ2-5
TGTGCCAGCGGGCCGGCCTACGAGCAGTACTTC	CASGPAYEQYF	11	.	.	TRBV27	TRBJ2-7
TGTGCCAGTAGTATAGCTAGTGAGCAGTTCTTC	CASSIASEQFF	11	.	.	TRBV19	TRBJ2-1
TGTGCCAGCAGCTCGCCCTTCGCGCGGGGGGACTACAATGAGCAGTTCTTC	CASSSPFARGDYNEQFF	17	TRBD2	.	TRBV7-6	TRBJ2-1
TGTGCCAGCAGCCCTAGACCGAACACTGAAGCTTTCTTT	CASSPRPNTEAFF	13	.	.	TRBV5-8	TRBJ1-1
TGTGCCAGCAGTTCAGGACAGGGGGCGAACAATCAGCCCCAGCATTTT	CASSSGQGANNQPQHF	16	TRBD1	once	TRBV6-6	TRBJ1-5
TGTGCCAGCAGCTCCCACGGTGAAGCTTTCTTT	CASSSHGEAFF	11	.	.	TRBV11-2	TRBJ1-1
TGCGCCAGCAGCTTGGGTGGACAGGGAAGGGACGAGCAGTACTTC	CASSLGGQGRDEQYF	15	TRBD1	.	TRBV5-1	TRBJ2-7
TGTGCCAGCAGACCGGACAGATCAAGCAATCAGCCCCAGCATTTT	CASRPDRSSNQPQHF	15	.	.	TRBV6-5	TRBJ1-5
TGTGCCAGCAGCGCCCGGGACAGGGAGGGTGAAAAACTGTTTTTT	CASSARDREGEKLFF	15	TRBD1	.	TRBV7-6	TRBJ1-4
TGTGCCAGCAGCCACTTGACAGGGCCCCTACCTGAAGCTTTCTTT	CASSHLTGPLPEAFF	15	TRBD1	.	TRBV14	TRBJ1-1
TGTGCTAGCAGCCGAGGACTTAACCGAGGCTACGAGCAGTACTTC	CASSRGLNRGYEQYF	15	.	once	TRBV7-7	TRBJ2-7
TGTGCCAGCGAGGGGGAGAGCACAGATACGCAGTATTTT	CASEGESTDTQYF	13	.	once	TRBV5-6	TRBJ2-3
TGTGCCAGCAGTCAGAAGCGGGGGAGCTACAATGAGCAGTTCTTC	CASSQKRGSYNEQFF	15	TRBD2	.	TRBV7-3	TRBJ2-1
TGTGCCAGCAGCCTCGGGACAGGGCAACGGGCACCCCTCCACTTT	CASSLGTGQRAPLHF	15	TRBD1	.	TRBV5-6	TRBJ1-6
TGTGCTAGTGTCAGCAGTTCCGGGACACCTAACTATGGCTACACCTTC	CASVSSSGTPNYGYTF	16	.	.	TRBV12-5	TRBJ1-2
TGCGCCAGCAGGCTCACCCAGGGGCAAGATACGCAGTATTTT	CASRLTQGQDTQYF	14	.	.	TRBV5-1	TRBJ2-3
TGTGCCAGCAGCGTCGCGGACAACCGCTACGAGCAGTACTTC	CASSVADNRYEQYF	14	.	.	TRBV7-2	TRBJ2-7
TGTGCCAGCAGTTACTTACAGGGATATGGCTACACCTTC	CASSYLQGYGYTF	13	.	.	TRBV6-6	TRBJ1-2
TGTGCCAGCAGTTTGGCAGGGCCGGATGAAGCTTTCTTT	CASSLAGPDEAFF	13	.	once	TRBV28	TRBJ1-1
TGCGCCAGCAGGGATTTATTGAGGGACAGGGACAATTCACCCCTCCACTTT	CASRDLLRDRDNSPLHF	17	TRBD1	.	TRBV4-3	TRBJ1-6
TGTGCCAGCAGGAAGGGCCCGGCAGGGGGCACTGAAGCTTTCTTT	CASRKGPAGGTEAFF	15	TRBD1	.	TRBV27	TRBJ1-1
TGTGCCAGCAGCTCCGGGACTAGCGGGTACAATGAGCAGTTCTTC	CASSSGTSGYNEQFF	15	TRBD2	.	TRBV11-3	TRBJ2-1
TGTGCCAGCAGCTTAGACGGTGCCCAACCTGCTTTCTTT	CASSLDGAQPAFF	13	.	.	TRBV11-1	TRBJ1-1
TGTGCCAGCAGCATCCGGACAGGGTCCAATCAGCCCCAGCATTTT	CASSIRTGSNQPQHF	15	TRBD1	once	TRBV7-2	TRBJ1-5
TGTGCCAGCTCATCACGACAGGGGGATCAGCCCCAGCATTTT	CASSSRQGDQPQHF	14	TRBD1	.	TRBV18	TRBJ1-5
TGTGCCAGCAGTTTGACCGTACAGGGGGCCCAGCATTTT	CASSLTVQGAQHF	13	TRBD1	.	TRBV27	TRBJ1-5
TGTGCCAGTAGTATAGGATCCCCGAGTTTGCCCGGGGAGCTGTTTTTT	CASSIGSPSLPGELFF	16	.	.	TRBV19	TRBJ2-2
TGTGCCAGAATTACACGAGCCGGTGGGCCGAGCCATCGCCGAAGCAATCAGCCCCAGCATTTT	CARITRAGGPSHRRSNQPQHF	21	.	.	TRBV19	TRBJ1-5
TGTGCCAGCACTCCACGGGGGGCCGGGGATACGCAGTATTTT	CASTPRGAGDTQYF	14	.	.	TRBV2	TRBJ2-3
TGCGCCAGCAGCCAAGCTACCTTCCAGGGCGGGACTCCTCTAGCCAAAAACATTCAGTACTTC	CASSQATFQGGTPLAKNIQYF	21	.	.	TRBV4-1	TRBJ2-4
TGCGCCAGCAGTCAATCCCCCGGGACAGGGAATGAAAAACTGTTTTTT	CASSQSPGTGNEKLFF	16	TRBD1	.	TRBV23-1	TRBJ1-4
TGTGCCAGCAGGGTGTTGGACTACCCGGAGGGCTACACCTTC	CASRVLDYPEGYTF	14	.	.	TRBV5-6	TRBJ1-2
TGTGCCAGCAGCGAGGGGGGGGCCTTGGCAAATGAGCAGTTCTTC	CASSEGGALANEQFF	15	.	.	TRBV9	TRBJ2-1
TGTGCCAGCAGAACCCGGGGGAACACTGAAGCTTTCTTT	CASRTRGNTEAFF	13	.	.	TRBV6-5	TRBJ1-1
TGTGCCAGTAGTTTTGGGTATGGACAGACCTACGAGCAGTACTTC	CASSFGYGQTYEQYF	15	.	.	TRBV19	TRBJ2-7
TGTGCCAGTAGTATAGATCGAGGAGGCCATGCGGTAGCACAGCCCCAGCATTTT	CASSIDRGGHAVAQPQHF	18	.	.	TRBV19	TRBJ1-5